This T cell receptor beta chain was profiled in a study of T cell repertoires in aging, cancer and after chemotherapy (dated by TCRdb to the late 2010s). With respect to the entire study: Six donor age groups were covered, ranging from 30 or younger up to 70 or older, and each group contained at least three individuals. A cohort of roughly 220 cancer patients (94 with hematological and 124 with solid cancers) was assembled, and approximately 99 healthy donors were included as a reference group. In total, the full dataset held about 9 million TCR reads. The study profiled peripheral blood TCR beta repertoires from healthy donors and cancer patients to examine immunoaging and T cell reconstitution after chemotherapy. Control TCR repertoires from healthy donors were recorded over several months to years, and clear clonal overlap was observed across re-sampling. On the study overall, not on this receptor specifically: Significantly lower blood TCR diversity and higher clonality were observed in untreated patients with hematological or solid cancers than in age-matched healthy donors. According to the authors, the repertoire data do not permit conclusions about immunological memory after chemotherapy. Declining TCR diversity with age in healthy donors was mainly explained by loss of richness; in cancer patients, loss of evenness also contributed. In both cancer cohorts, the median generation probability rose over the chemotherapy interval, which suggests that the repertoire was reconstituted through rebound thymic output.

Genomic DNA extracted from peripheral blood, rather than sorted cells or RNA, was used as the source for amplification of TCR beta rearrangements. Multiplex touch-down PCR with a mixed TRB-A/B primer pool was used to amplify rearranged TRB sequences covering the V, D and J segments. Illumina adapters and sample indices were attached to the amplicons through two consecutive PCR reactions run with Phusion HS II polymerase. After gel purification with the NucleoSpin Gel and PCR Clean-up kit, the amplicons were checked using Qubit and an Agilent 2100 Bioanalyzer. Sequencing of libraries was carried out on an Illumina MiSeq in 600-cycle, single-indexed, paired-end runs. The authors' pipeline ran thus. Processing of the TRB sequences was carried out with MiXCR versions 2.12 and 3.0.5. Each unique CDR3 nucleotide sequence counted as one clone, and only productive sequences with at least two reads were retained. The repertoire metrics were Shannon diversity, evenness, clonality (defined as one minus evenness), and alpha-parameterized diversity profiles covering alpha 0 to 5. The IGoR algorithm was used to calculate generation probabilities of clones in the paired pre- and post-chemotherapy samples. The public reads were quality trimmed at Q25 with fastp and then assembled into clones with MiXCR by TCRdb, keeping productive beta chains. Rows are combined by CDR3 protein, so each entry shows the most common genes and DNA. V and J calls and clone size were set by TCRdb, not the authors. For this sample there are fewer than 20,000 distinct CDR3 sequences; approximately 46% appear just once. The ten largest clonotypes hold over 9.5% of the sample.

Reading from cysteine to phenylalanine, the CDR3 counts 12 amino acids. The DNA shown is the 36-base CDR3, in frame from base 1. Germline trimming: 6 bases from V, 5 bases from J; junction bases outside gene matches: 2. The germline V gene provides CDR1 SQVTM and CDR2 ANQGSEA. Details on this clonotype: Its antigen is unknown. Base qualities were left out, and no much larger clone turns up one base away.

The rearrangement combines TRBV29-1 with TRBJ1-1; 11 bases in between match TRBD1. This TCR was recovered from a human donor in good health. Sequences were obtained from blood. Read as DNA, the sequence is TGCAGCGTCGGACAGGGGGCAACTGAAGCTTTCTTT. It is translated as CSVGQGATEAFF.